This TCR beta chain was captured by sequencing in a study of blood T cell repertoires in COVID-19. Study at large: There were acute and convalescent COVID-19 samples, and they came from the United States, Italy and Spain. Sample material is recorded as cDNA or gDNA derived from T cells, B-cell-depleted T cells, or PBMCs.

The CDR3 runs to 16 residues. The germline V gene has CDR1 MNHEY and CDR2 SVGEGT. The ends lost 0 bases at V and 2 bases at J; junction bases unmatched: 4. This clone occurred once. Original handling: Amplifying reference gene primers gave estimates of nucleated cell counts. The assay was immunoSEQ multiplex PCR, and TCRdb's table has in-frame clones only and misses some. D and trimming come from the DNA, and the V and J calls and clone size come from that table. Of more than 70,000 clones in the sample, approximately 90% were seen once. The TCR originated in a woman aged 50 to 65 with active or convalescent COVID-19. The sequencing input was peripheral blood. V and J are TRBV6-2 or TRBV6-3 and TRBJ2-7; TRBD2 agrees at 10 bases. CDR3 amino acids: CASSYSSGGPTYEQYF. In DNA form, the CDR3 reads TGTGCCAGCAGTTACTCTAGCGGGGGGCCTACCTACGAGCAGTACTTC.